A single sample gave rise to the 21 T cell receptor beta chains below, sequenced in a study of T cell changes during pregnancy in multiple sclerosis. Data came from immunoSEQ multiplex PCR; TCRdb stores just in-frame clones and leaves some out. The sample lists around 62,000 clones, 80% to 95% occurring once. The sequencing here drew on peripheral blood, taken in the second trimester of pregnancy. These receptors all come from a female donor in good health, enrolled as a control in a pregnancy study.

This chain joins TRBV6-1 and TRBJ2-3, with 10 bases that match TRBD1. Germline V CDR1 and CDR2: MNHNS, SASEGT. The CDR3 length is 14 residues. V lost 2 bases to trimming and J lost 11 bases; unmatched junction nucleotides: 7. CDR3 sequence reads: CASSERQGADGQYF. The CDR3 nucleotides are TGTGCCAGCAGTGAACGACAGGGGGCGGACGGGCAGTATTTT.

V and J are TRBV11-2 and TRBJ2-7; TRBD2 aligns across 8 bases. With 0 bases clipped from V and 10 bases from J, the junction kept 14 bases outside the gene matches. Germline lookup yields CDR1 SGHAT and CDR2 FQNNGV. The CDR3 is 16 residues long. CDR3 DNA: TGTGCCAGCAGCTTAGATTGGCTAGCGGGCTATCAACCCCAGTACTTC. As protein: CASSLDWLAGYQPQYF.

The chain combines TRBV7-9 with TRBJ2-7; TRBD1 aligns across 7 bases. The CDR3 is made up of 13 amino acids. V gave up 5 bases and J gave up 3 bases; unmatched junction bases: 4. Germline V gives CDR1 SEHNR, CDR2 FQNEAQ (reference sequence). DNA of the CDR3: TGTGCCAGCAGCCGGGACAGCAACTACGAGCAGTACTTC. Residues: CASSRDSNYEQYF.

The genes are TRBV9 and TRBJ1-3, with D hard to call. The germline gives CDR1 SGDLS, CDR2 YYNGEE. With 0 bases removed from V and 0 bases from J, the gap between germline ends came to 7 bases. The CDR3 totals 15 residues. The chain's CDR3 is CASSVGRGSGNTIYF. As DNA, the CDR3 is TGTGCCAGCAGCGTAGGCCGGGGCTCTGGAAACACCATATATTTT.

The V call is TRBV6-1, the J call TRBJ1-1, with D possibly TRBD1 on 6 matching bases. The V gene lost 7 bases and the J gene lost 0 bases, with 12 bases spanning the gap. Germline loops: CDR1 MNHNS, CDR2 SASEGT. The CDR3 runs 14 residues. The CDR3 region is CASTGGAMNTEAFF. Written as DNA, the CDR3 is TGTGCCAGCACGGGGGGCGCCATGAACACTGAAGCTTTCTTT.

This chain connects TRBV27 to TRBJ1-4; maybe TRBD1 (6 bases). Germline loops: CDR1 MNHEY, CDR2 SMNVEV (reference sequence). There are 14 residues in the CDR3. Trimming stripped 1 base from V and 7 bases from J, with 10 bases between. The CDR3 DNA is TGTGCCAGCAGTTTATGGGAGGGGGGTGAAAAACTGTTTTTT. It translates to CASSLWEGGEKLFF.

The chain carries TRBV19 and TRBJ1-5; D remains ambiguous. In germline, CDR1 is LNHDA, CDR2 SQIVND (reference sequence). The CDR3 contains 12 residues. Trimming left V 6 bases short and J 4 bases short, with 7 bases between. The CDR3 reads CASSPRNQPQHF. The CDR3 DNA reads TGTGCCAGTAGCCCCCGGAATCAGCCCCAGCATTTT.

This chain uses TRBV5-1 with TRBJ1-1; 9 bases match TRBD1. With 0 bases clipped from V and 9 bases from J, the junction kept 3 bases outside the gene matches. The CDR3 totals 13 residues. Germline lookup yields CDR1 SGHRS and CDR2 YFSETQ. The CDR3 bases are TGCGCCAGCAGCTTGGGACAGGGGGACAAAGCTTTCTTT. It is translated as CASSLGQGDKAFF.

This clone was seen only once. The rearrangement links TRBV9 to TRBJ2-1; 8 bases line up with TRBD2. V shed 3 bases, J shed 8 bases, and the junction held 7 bases outside the gene matches. Germline CDR1 SGDLS, CDR2 YYNGEE. The CDR3 has 14 amino acids. The CDR3 spells CASSEIGLADEQFF. CDR3 in DNA: TGTGCCAGCAGCGAGATAGGACTAGCCGATGAGCAGTTCTTC.

This sequence joins TRBV7-8 and TRBJ1-1; D gene uncertain. The CDR3 loop spans 15 amino acids. With 4 bases removed from V and 2 bases from J, the gap between germline ends came to 14 bases. Germline CDR1 reads SGHVS; CDR2 reads FQNEAQ. The CDR3 loop is CASSSGLLLNTEAFF. In nucleotides, the CDR3 is TGTGCCAGCAGCTCCGGACTCCTGCTCAACACTGAAGCTTTCTTT. The variable domain in full, with the rest retrieved from reference TRBV7-8 and TRBJ1-1, is GAGVSQSPRYKVAKRGQDVALRCDPISGHVSLFWYQQALGQGPEFLTYFQNEAQLDKSGLPSDRFFAERPEGSVSTLKIQRTQQEDSAVYLCASSSGLLLNTEAFFGQGTRLTVV.

This clone is a singleton in its sample. This CDR3 is CASSSSGTGGSRSGNTIYF. The CDR3 DNA sequence: TGTGCCAGCAGCTCCTCCGGGACAGGGGGATCCCGCTCTGGAAACACCATATATTTT. V usage is TRBV7-9 and J usage is TRBJ1-3; TRBD1 matches 11 bases. V was pared by 4 bases and J by 0 bases, with 11 bases of the junction left unmatched. This CDR3 comprises 19 residues. Germline V gives CDR1 SEHNR, CDR2 FQNEAQ (reference sequence).

The chain employs TRBV6-5 and TRBJ2-7, with 12 bases lining up with TRBD2. With V trimmed by 1 base and J by 6 bases, 4 bases remained unmatched. The CDR3 runs 15 residues. Germline V gives CDR1 MNHEY, CDR2 SVGAGI. Here the CDR3 reads CASSYLLAGGPEQYF. DNA of the CDR3: TGTGCCAGCAGTTACTTGCTAGCGGGAGGGCCCGAGCAGTACTTC.

The chain has TRBV27 and TRBJ1-5, with 7 bases that match TRBD1. V lost 5 bases and J lost 6; bases outside the gene matches: 16. The CDR3 is 17 amino acids. Germline V gives CDR1 MNHEY, CDR2 SMNVEV (reference sequence). DNA of the CDR3: TGTGCCAGCAGTCCGCGCCTCTACAGGGGCAGGAGTCAGCCCCAGCATTTT. The encoded protein is CASSPRLYRGRSQPQHF.

The DNA for the CDR3 is TGCGCCAGCAGCTTGGTGGGCAGGGAGGGCCAGCCCCAGCATTTT. Protein product: CASSLVGREGQPQHF. The V and J genes are TRBV5-1 and TRBJ1-5; perhaps TRBD1 as D (5 bases). V lost 0 bases, J lost 7 bases, and 14 bases lay in between. This CDR3 spans 15 amino acids. CDR1 is SGHRS and CDR2 is YFSETQ in the germline V gene. The full variable domain, with the rest looked up from reference TRBV5-1 and TRBJ1-5, is KAGVTQTPRYLIKTRGQQVTLSCSPISGHRSVSWYQQTPGQGLQFLFEYFSETQRNKGNFPGRFSGRQFSNSRSEMNVSTLELGDSALYLCASSLVGREGQPQHFGDGTRLSIL.

This chain links TRBV18 with TRBJ2-7, with 8 bases lining up with TRBD1. The CDR3 runs 13 residues. Germline CDR1 KGHSH, CDR2 LQKENI. The V segment lost 3 bases and the J segment 6 bases; nucleotides outside the gene matches: 4. DNA for the CDR3: TGTGCCAGCTCACCCGGACAGGGAGGCGAGCAGTACTTC. This sequence encodes CASSPGQGGEQYF.

The CDR3 reads CASSSPLAGEFGELFF. The CDR3 region has the DNA TGTGCCAGCAGCTCGCCGCTAGCGGGAGAATTCGGGGAGCTGTTTTTT. The chain links TRBV13 to TRBJ2-2, with 10 bases fitting TRBD2. Germline CDR1 and CDR2: PRHDT and FYEKMQ (reference sequence). The CDR3 length is 16 residues. The V gene end was trimmed by 4 bases and the J gene end by 7 bases; junction bases not matched to a gene: 9.

The chain uses TRBV28 and TRBJ1-1; TRBD1 matches at 8 bases. The CDR3 spans 15 residues. Per germline, CDR1 MDHEN and CDR2 SYDVKM. V trimming: 6 bases; J trimming: 2 bases; junction bases outside the gene matches: 8. CDR3 protein: CASRQSGTGNTEAFF. The DNA of the CDR3 is TGTGCCAGCAGGCAGTCCGGGACAGGAAACACTGAAGCTTTCTTT.

The chain uses TRBV15 and TRBJ2-7, with D perhaps matching TRBD2 (6 bases). Germline CDR1 reads LNHNV; CDR2 reads YYDKDF (reference sequence). The V gene lost 0 bases and the J gene lost 7 bases, with 19 bases spanning the gap. This CDR3 contains 16 residues. CDR3 DNA sequence: TGTGCCACCAGCAGAGATCCGCGAAGACCGGAGGGGGAGCAGTACTTC. It specifies CATSRDPRRPEGEQYF.

The chain employs TRBV2 and TRBJ1-2; TRBD1 aligns across 7 bases. This CDR3 has 15 amino acids. CDR1 is SNHLY and CDR2 is FYNNEI in the germline V gene. With V trimmed by 2 bases and J by 7 bases, 10 bases remained unmatched. DNA for the CDR3: TGTGCCAGCAGTGAAACCCGACAGGGTGGTGGTGGCTACACCTTC. It encodes CASSETRQGGGGYTF.

V is TRBV7-9 and J is TRBJ1-1; D is perhaps TRBD1 (5 bases). V lost 3 bases to trimming and J lost 5 bases, with 7 bases between them. Germline V gene lookup returns CDR1 SEHNR and CDR2 FQNEAQ (reference sequence). This CDR3 is 12 amino acids long. CDR3 protein: CASSFRVTEAFF. Written as DNA, the CDR3 is TGTGCCAGCAGCTTCAGGGTAACTGAAGCTTTCTTT.

This chain links TRBV30 with TRBJ2-1; 15 nucleotides align to TRBD2. Germline V gives CDR1 GTSNPN, CDR2 SVGIG (reference sequence). CDR3 length: 15 residues. Germline trimming cut 5 bases from V and 2 bases from J; bases unmatched to any gene: 1. The CDR3 protein is CAWGTSGGTYNEQFF. The CDR3 coding sequence is TGTGCCTGGGGGACTAGCGGGGGGACCTACAATGAGCAGTTCTTC.